The clone carrying this T cell receptor beta chain was found a few times. What it binds is unknown. The sample originates from a study of T cell responses to AZD1222 COVID-19 vaccine. Study-wide results and limits: Baseline serology detected seropositivity in only 6 or 7 AZD1222 recipients. Donors were largely white British and mainly female; clonal diversity was possibly underestimated. Spike-wide vaccine-associated CD4 TCRs dominated at 160-218 and 743-854. The study sampled repertoires only after the peak T cell response.

From germline, CDR1 is SGHDT and CDR2 YYEEEE. Trimming at V came to 2 bases and at J to 5 bases, leaving 6 bases not matched to a gene. The CDR3 contains 14 residues. TCRdb's copy holds only in-frame clones and misses some; the assay was immunoSEQ multiplex PCR. The data contain about 150,000 clones, under 95% of them singletons. The chain links TRBV5-6 to TRBJ2-5, with TRBD2 matching 7 bases. The receptor comes from an adult in good health. The specimen comprised peripheral blood, sampled on day 0 of AZD1222 vaccination. The CDR3 region is CASSFLGREETQYF. The CDR3, as DNA: TGTGCCAGCAGCTTTCTAGGGCGGGAGGAGACCCAGTACTTC.